This TCR beta chain emerged from a study of lymphopenia after photon versus proton radiotherapy. Findings and caveats of the study: Relative stability marked proton patients; photon patients lost diversity and naive cells.

The length of the CDR3 is 16 residues. V lost 1 base and J lost 3; bases outside the gene matches: 5. CDR1 and CDR2 (germline): LNHNV, YYDKDF (reference sequence). As regards this clone: What it binds is unknown.

TCRdb's table, derived via immunoSEQ multiplex PCR, lists solely in-frame clones and lacks some. The sample records about 70,000 clones, 85% to 95% being singletons. The receptor was derived from a woman between 35 and 50 years old with cholangiocarcinoma. Sequenced here: peripheral blood, sampled from a patient treated with photon-based radiotherapy. The rearrangement uses TRBV15 and TRBJ2-7, with TRBD1 matching over 11 bases. The CDR3 nucleotides are TGTGCCACCAGCAGAGTTTCCGGGACAGGGGGCTACGAGCAGTACTTC. It yields the protein CATSRVSGTGGYEQYF. The full variable domain, in which reference TRBV15 and TRBJ2-7 provide the parts outside the CDR3, is DAMVIQNPRYQVTQFGKPVTLSCSQTLNHNVMYWYQQKSSQAPKLLFHYYDKDFNNEADTPDNFQSRRPNTSFCFLDIRSPGLGDTAMYLCATSRVSGTGGYEQYFGPGTRLTVT.